This T cell receptor beta chain came from a study of neurological immune-mediated disorders. Broader study findings: Private repertoires in all groups were suggested by the finding that expanded clones across subjects shared no CDR3 amino acid sequences.

Sample time point: technical triplicate 2. Sorted libraries drew on 900,000 to 1,000,000 CD4+ or CD8+ T cells. The cDNA was generated by 5'RACE with 10-nucleotide random UMIs. MiXCR was run by TCRdb on the 5' RACE reads, yielding one entry per CDR3 protein. The sample holds more than 30,000 distinct CDR3 sequences; 13% are singletons and the top ten take approximately 5.6%. Trimming cost V 2 bases and J 2 bases, with 7 bases left between them. Germline values: CDR1 MDHEN, CDR2 SYDVKM. There are 13 residues in the CDR3. This clonotype was seen many times. Its cognate antigen is unknown. Specimen: CD4+ T cells from blood. This sequence was found in a female donor with HTLV-1-associated myelopathy (HAM/TSP). The rearrangement uses TRBV28 and TRBJ2-7, with D unresolved. CDR3 sequence (DNA): TGTGCCAGCAGTTTAGGGCTCCCCTACGAGCAGTACTTC. Amino acid sequence: CASSLGLPYEQYF. Filled out from reference TRBV28 and TRBJ2-7, the complete variable domain reads DVKVTQSSRYLVKRTGEKVFLECVQDMDHENMFWYRQDPGLGLRLIYFSYDVKMKEKGDIPEGYSVSREKKERFSLILESASTNQTSMYLCASSLGLPYEQYFGPGTRLTVT.